Listed below are T cell receptor beta chains from one sample, sequenced in a study of blood T cell repertoires in COVID-19. The repertoire was sequenced with immunoSEQ multiplex PCR; TCRdb's copy has only in-frame clones and lacks some. This table has 90,000 to 150,000 clones, approximately 90% appearing once. The sequenced material came from peripheral blood. These receptor sequences come from a man in his 70s with active or convalescent COVID-19. Both conserved end residues are part of each CDR3. The order of the fields is clone size, V gene, D gene, J gene, CDR3 DNA, CDR3 protein. The D gene is left open where the match is weak. Size tells how often a clone was seen (once, few, many) or the class of an expanded clone, and some rows leave it out.

size: -
V: TRBV11-3
D: -
J: TRBJ2-7
DNA: TGTGCCAGCAGCCAGGGGTGGCTCGTGGACGAGCAGTACTTC
CDR3: CASSQGWLVDEQYF

size: -
V: TRBV29-1
D: TRBD1
J: TRBJ1-2
DNA: TGCAGCGTTGACCCAGGGGGCGCGAGGGGCTACACCTTC
CDR3: CSVDPGGARGYTF

size: -
V: TRBV28
D: TRBD1
J: TRBJ1-5
DNA: TGTGCCAGCAGTTTTCTCAAAGGGGGCGACCAGCCCCAGCATTTT
CDR3: CASSFLKGGDQPQHF

size: -
V: TRBV29-1
D: -
J: TRBJ1-1
DNA: TGCAGCGTTGCGCACGCCGGGAACACTGAAGCTTTCTTT
CDR3: CSVAHAGNTEAFF

size: -
V: TRBV19
D: -
J: TRBJ2-6
DNA: TGTGCCAGTAGTATCGGAGGAACTGGGGCCAACGTCCTGACTTTC
CDR3: CASSIGGTGANVLTF

size: -
V: TRBV4-2
D: -
J: TRBJ2-3
DNA: TGTGCCAGCAGCCAAGAAGTTAGTGATACGCAGTATTTT
CDR3: CASSQEVSDTQYF

size: -
V: TRBV3-1/TRBV3-2
D: TRBD1
J: TRBJ1-2
DNA: TGTGCCAGCAGCCAGATAACAGGGGGCTTTGGCTACACCTTC
CDR3: CASSQITGGFGYTF

size: -
V: TRBV6-5
D: -
J: TRBJ2-1
DNA: TGTGCCAGCAGTTACTCGGGACTTGGTAATGAGCAGTTCTTC
CDR3: CASSYSGLGNEQFF

size: -
V: TRBV15
D: TRBD2
J: TRBJ2-3
DNA: TGTGCCACCAGGGGGGGGTCCGGAGATACGCAGTATTTT
CDR3: CATRGGSGDTQYF

size: -
V: TRBV6-5
D: -
J: TRBJ1-5
DNA: TGTGCCAGCAGTTACCAGGGTGCGAATCAGCCCCAGCATTTT
CDR3: CASSYQGANQPQHF

size: -
V: TRBV6-5
D: -
J: TRBJ1-5
DNA: TGTGCCAGCAAATGGGGGGGGACCAATCAGCCCCAGCATTTT
CDR3: CASKWGGTNQPQHF

size: -
V: TRBV7-2
D: -
J: TRBJ1-3
DNA: TGTGCCAGCAGCTGGAGGGGCTCTGGAAACACCATATATTTT
CDR3: CASSWRGSGNTIYF

size: -
V: TRBV7-6
D: -
J: TRBJ2-5
DNA: TGTGCCAGCAGCTTAGCGGACGGAGGGGCTGGAGAGACCCAGTACTTC
CDR3: CASSLADGGAGETQYF

size: -
V: TRBV3-1/TRBV3-2
D: TRBD1
J: TRBJ1-2
DNA: TGTGCCAGCAGCCAAGGACAGGGGGAAAACTATGGCTACACCTTC
CDR3: CASSQGQGENYGYTF

size: -
V: TRBV5-6
D: -
J: TRBJ1-4
DNA: TGTGCCAGCAGCTTCCGGGTCCCAAATGAAAAACTGTTTTTT
CDR3: CASSFRVPNEKLFF

size: -
V: TRBV10-3
D: TRBD2
J: TRBJ2-1
DNA: TGTGCCATCAGCGGGGGACTAGCGGGAACTGAGCAGTTCTTC
CDR3: CAISGGLAGTEQFF

size: few
V: TRBV19
D: TRBD1
J: TRBJ2-6
DNA: TGTGCCAGTAGTCCGCAGGGGGCTGGGGCCAACGTCCTGACTTTC
CDR3: CASSPQGAGANVLTF

size: -
V: TRBV15
D: -
J: TRBJ1-2
DNA: TGTGCCACCAGCAGAGATAATCAGGGCGACTATGGCTACACCTTC
CDR3: CATSRDNQGDYGYTF

size: -
V: TRBV6-5
D: -
J: TRBJ1-4
DNA: TGTGCCAGCACCGAGCAGGGAAGTGAAAAACTGTTTTTT
CDR3: CASTEQGSEKLFF

size: few
V: TRBV25-1
D: -
J: TRBJ1-2
DNA: TGTGCCAGCAAGAGGGCAGGCGGGTTCGGGTATGGCTACACCTTC
CDR3: CASKRAGGFGYGYTF

size: -
V: TRBV2
D: TRBD2
J: TRBJ2-7
DNA: TGTGCCAGCAGTGTGACTAGCGACTCCTACGAGCAGTACTTC
CDR3: CASSVTSDSYEQYF

size: -
V: TRBV7-9
D: -
J: TRBJ2-6
DNA: TGTGCCAGCAGCTTTCGACTATCCCCTGGGGCCAACGTCCTGACTTTC
CDR3: CASSFRLSPGANVLTF

size: -
V: TRBV2
D: -
J: TRBJ2-7
DNA: TGTGCCAGCAGTGAAGGAATTAGTCTCTACGAGCAGTACTTC
CDR3: CASSEGISLYEQYF

size: -
V: TRBV28
D: -
J: TRBJ1-4
DNA: TGTGCCAGTCGTGAGGCCTCTAATGAAAAACTGTTTTTT
CDR3: CASREASNEKLFF

size: -
V: TRBV30
D: -
J: TRBJ1-5
DNA: TGTGCCTGGAGTGTCCCCCCCTTCGGGAATCAGCCCCAGCATTTT
CDR3: CAWSVPPFGNQPQHF

size: -
V: TRBV28
D: -
J: TRBJ2-7
DNA: TGTGCCAGCAGTGCCTACAGGGCGGTGATGAACGAGCAGTACTTC
CDR3: CASSAYRAVMNEQYF

size: -
V: TRBV30
D: TRBD1
J: TRBJ2-7
DNA: TGTGCCTGGGGTGAGACAGGGGAGACTTCCTACGAGCAGTACTTC
CDR3: CAWGETGETSYEQYF

size: -
V: TRBV28
D: -
J: TRBJ1-6
DNA: TGTGCCAGCAGACCCCCAACAGTGAATAATTCACCCCTCCACTTT
CDR3: CASRPPTVNNSPLHF

size: -
V: TRBV7-2
D: TRBD2
J: TRBJ2-1
DNA: TGTGCCAGCAGCTTTGGGACTAGCGGGACGGGTGAGCAGTTCTTC
CDR3: CASSFGTSGTGEQFF

size: -
V: TRBV18
D: TRBD2
J: TRBJ2-7
DNA: TGTGCCAGCTCTCAGACTAGCGGCAGCTCCTACGAGCAGTACTTC
CDR3: CASSQTSGSSYEQYF

size: -
V: TRBV5-1
D: TRBD2
J: TRBJ2-3
DNA: TGCGCCAGCAGCTTCAGTCCGGCCGGGACTAGCGGGGGAAGCACAGATACGCAGTATTTT
CDR3: CASSFSPAGTSGGSTDTQYF

size: -
V: TRBV18
D: -
J: TRBJ2-3
DNA: TGTGCCAGCTCACCACCGATCAGTTCTAGCACAGATACGCAGTATTTT
CDR3: CASSPPISSSTDTQYF

size: -
V: TRBV27
D: -
J: TRBJ1-1
DNA: TGTGCCAGCAGTTTATTGGGCCAGGGCCGAGGGAACACTGAAGCTTTCTTT
CDR3: CASSLLGQGRGNTEAFF

size: -
V: TRBV29-1
D: -
J: TRBJ2-1
DNA: TGCAGCGTTGACACTTTAGGCCCAGGGTTCTTC
CDR3: CSVDTLGPGFF

size: -
V: TRBV28
D: TRBD1
J: TRBJ1-5
DNA: TGTGCCAGCAGTTCAGGACAGGGGCCGGGCAATCAGCCCCAGCATTTT
CDR3: CASSSGQGPGNQPQHF

size: -
V: TRBV11-1
D: TRBD1
J: TRBJ2-1
DNA: TGTGCCAGCAGCCCTGGGACAGGGGACTACAATGAGCAGTTCTTC
CDR3: CASSPGTGDYNEQFF

size: -
V: TRBV28
D: -
J: TRBJ2-7
DNA: TGTGCCAGCAGACCCACAGGTCTGGACGAGCAGTACTTC
CDR3: CASRPTGLDEQYF

size: -
V: TRBV6-5
D: -
J: TRBJ1-2
DNA: TGTGCCAGCTCTCCCCTTCCTAACTATGGCTACACCTTC
CDR3: CASSPLPNYGYTF

size: -
V: TRBV25-1
D: TRBD2
J: TRBJ2-7
DNA: TGTGCCAGCAGTGGAAGACTAGCGGGAGTGAGTGAGCAGTACTTC
CDR3: CASSGRLAGVSEQYF

size: -
V: TRBV6-5
D: TRBD1
J: TRBJ1-5
DNA: TGTGCCAGTCGGACAGGGAATCAGCCCCAGCATTTT
CDR3: CASRTGNQPQHF

size: once
V: TRBV5-6
D: TRBD1
J: TRBJ1-3
DNA: TGTGCCAGCAGCTTGATAACAGGGGGAGGAAACACCATATATTTT
CDR3: CASSLITGGGNTIYF

size: -
V: TRBV10-3
D: TRBD1
J: TRBJ1-2
DNA: TGTGCCATCACTGCCCAGGGGGCAGACTATGGCTACACCTTC
CDR3: CAITAQGADYGYTF

size: -
V: TRBV7-6
D: TRBD1
J: TRBJ2-2
DNA: TGTGCCAGCAGCCCGTCGGACAGGGCGATCGGGGAGCTGTTTTTT
CDR3: CASSPSDRAIGELFF

size: -
V: TRBV29-1
D: -
J: TRBJ1-2
DNA: TGCAGCGTTGTCCCCTATCTAGGGGCTAACTATGGCTACACCTTC
CDR3: CSVVPYLGANYGYTF

size: -
V: TRBV18
D: TRBD1
J: TRBJ2-7
DNA: TGTGCCAGCTCACCACAGGGACAGGGGTCTAACGAGCAGTACTTC
CDR3: CASSPQGQGSNEQYF

size: -
V: TRBV11-3
D: -
J: TRBJ2-2
DNA: TGTGCCAGCAGCATCGGGACTGGCGGGGAGCTGTTTTTT
CDR3: CASSIGTGGELFF

size: -
V: TRBV7-9
D: -
J: TRBJ1-2
DNA: TGTGCCAGCAGCTTAGGAGGAGCAGGGGTCGTCTATGGCTACACCTTC
CDR3: CASSLGGAGVVYGYTF

size: once
V: TRBV28
D: TRBD1
J: TRBJ1-1
DNA: TGTGCCAGCAGACCGGGACAGGATTCGAGTGAAGCTTTCTTT
CDR3: CASRPGQDSSEAFF

size: -
V: TRBV20-1
D: -
J: TRBJ1-2
DNA: TGCAGTGCAGAAACAGGATATGGCTACACCTTC
CDR3: CSAETGYGYTF

size: -
V: TRBV18
D: -
J: TRBJ2-7
DNA: TGTGCCAGCTCCCAGACCTACGAGCAGTACTTC
CDR3: CASSQTYEQYF

size: -
V: TRBV6-5
D: -
J: TRBJ2-3
DNA: TGTGCCAGCAGGAAAAGACAGGGCACAGATACGCAGTATTTT
CDR3: CASRKRQGTDTQYF